What follows are 19 T cell receptor beta chains derived from one specimen sequenced in a study of blood T cell repertoires in COVID-19. Profiling relied on immunoSEQ multiplex PCR, and the TCRdb table lists in-frame clones only, not all of them. Of some 140,000 clones in the sample, around 83% were seen once. The sequenced material came from peripheral blood. Every receptor here comes from a woman in her sixties or seventies with COVID-19, enrolled during active disease.

The chain employs TRBV5-5 and TRBJ1-2; weak D call: TRBD1 (6 bases). CDR3 length equals 15 residues. Trimming took 4 bases from V and 2 from J, leaving 15 bases between them. Germline-derived CDR1 and CDR2 are SGHKS and YYEKEE (reference sequence). In nucleotides, the CDR3 is TGTGCCAGCAGCCTTATCTTGGGGGCAAACTATGGCTACACCTTC. Amino acid sequence: CASSLILGANYGYTF.

This clone was observed once. The chain uses TRBV5-6 and TRBJ2-7; D is perhaps TRBD1 (6 bases). Germline assignment: CDR1 SGHDT and CDR2 YYEEEE. This CDR3 has 16 residues. V was shortened by 4 bases and J by 4 bases, with 21 bases between the two germline ends. The chain's CDR3 is CASSPTQSGHRYEQYV. CDR3 bases: TGTGCCAGCAGCCCAACCCAATCGGGACACCGTTACGAGCAGTACGTC.

This clone was recorded at least ten times. The V call is TRBV28, the J call TRBJ1-4, with TRBD1 as a possible D gene (5 bases). The CDR3 spans 15 residues. V lost 4 bases to trimming and J lost 3 bases, with 12 bases between them. Germline CDR1 MDHEN, CDR2 SYDVKM. In DNA, the CDR3 is TGTGCCAGCAGTTCCCTCGGAGGGGCTAATGAAAAACTGTTTTTT. Translating gives CASSSLGGANEKLFF.

The CDR3 DNA sequence: TGTGCCAGCAGCCTGGGGGGTTATCAGCCCCAGCATTTT. This translates into CASSLGGYQPQHF. The gene calls are TRBV6-5 and TRBJ1-5; perhaps TRBD1 as D (5 bases). CDR1 MNHEY and CDR2 SVGAGI come from the germline V gene. Trimming cost V 6 bases and J 5 bases, with 11 bases left between them. The CDR3 loop spans 13 amino acids.

This chain uses TRBV27 with TRBJ2-3, with D maybe TRBD1 (5 bases). The CDR3 has 18 amino acids. Germline CDR1 and CDR2: MNHEY and SMNVEV (reference sequence). Trimming removed 2 bases at V and 1 base at J, with 19 bases between. CDR3 amino acids: CASSLRTGTSRGTDTQYF. CDR3 sequence (DNA): TGTGCCAGCAGTTTAAGAACAGGTACCTCCAGGGGCACAGATACGCAGTATTTT.

The CDR3, as DNA: TGTGCCAGCAGCTATCGGACTAGCGTGGTCAATGAGCAGTTCTTC. It encodes CASSYRTSVVNEQFF. This chain joins TRBV7-2 and TRBJ2-1, with TRBD2 matching 9 bases. Trimming at V came to 4 bases and at J to 6 bases, leaving 7 bases not matched to a gene. CDR3 size: 15 residues. Germline assignment: CDR1 SGHTA and CDR2 FQGNSA.

The J gene is TRBJ1-1, the V gene TRBV3-1 (or the pseudogene TRBV3-2); the D is unclear. This CDR3 has 16 amino acids. The V gene lost 1 base and the J gene lost 1 base, with 13 bases spanning the gap. Germline V gives CDR1 LGHDT, CDR2 YNNKEL (reference sequence). The CDR3 bases are TGTGCCAGCAGCCAAGGCTTACAGCACCCGAACACTGAAGCTTTCTTT. Its translation: CASSQGLQHPNTEAFF.

This rearrangement joins TRBV19 to TRBJ1-5; D might be TRBD1 (5 bases). Looked up from germline, CDR1 is LNHDA and CDR2 is SQIVND (reference sequence). The V end was cut by 5 bases, the J end by 6 bases, with 17 bases between. CDR3 length: 15 amino acids. This CDR3 reads CASSPTPRVGQPQHF. In nucleotides, the CDR3 is TGTGCCAGTAGTCCCACGCCCAGGGTTGGTCAGCCCCAGCATTTT.

The chain combines TRBV13 with TRBJ1-6; the D gene is possibly TRBD1 (6 bases). The germline gives CDR1 PRHDT, CDR2 FYEKMQ (reference sequence). V was cut by 5 bases and J by 5 bases, with 16 bases left in between. The CDR3 runs to 16 residues. The CDR3 here is CASSRRQDSHNSPLHF. Here the CDR3 DNA reads TGTGCCAGCAGCCGGAGACAGGACAGCCATAATTCACCCCTCCACTTT.

The chain combines TRBV11-2 with TRBJ2-5; perhaps TRBD2 as D (5 bases). The CDR3 is 15 amino acids. V was shortened by 0 bases and J by 5 bases, with 13 bases between the two germline ends. The V gene's germline CDR1 is SGHAT and CDR2 FQNNGV. CDR3 region: CASSLDHGPGETQYF. The CDR3 nucleotides are TGTGCCAGCAGCTTAGATCATGGACCGGGGGAGACCCAGTACTTC.

The CDR3 region has the DNA TGTGCCAGCTCACCCCCCAACATGGGGCAGGACACTGAAGCTTTCTTT. This translates into CASSPPNMGQDTEAFF. V and J are TRBV18 and TRBJ1-1; perhaps TRBD1 as D (5 bases). The V and J ends lost 3 bases and 3 bases respectively, with 17 bases between them. The CDR3 covers 16 residues. The germline gives CDR1 KGHSH, CDR2 LQKENI.

The rearrangement joins TRBV7-9 to TRBJ1-1; no definite D call. The CDR3 totals 15 residues. Trimming pared 5 bases from V and 0 bases from J, leaving 13 bases between. Germline V gene sequence: CDR1 SEHNR, CDR2 FQNEAQ (reference sequence). CDR3 DNA sequence: TGTGCCAGCAGCCCCCTGAGGGCCGTGAACACTGAAGCTTTCTTT. It is translated as CASSPLRAVNTEAFF.

This chain uses TRBV7-8 with TRBJ2-7, with a tentative D call TRBD1 (5 bases). Germline values: CDR1 SGHVS, CDR2 FQNEAQ. V lost 7 bases to trimming and J lost 0 bases, with 13 bases between them. The CDR3 has 14 amino acids. The CDR3 DNA reads as TGTGCCAGCAACTATGGGGCTGCCTCCTACGAGCAGTACTTC. It encodes CASNYGAASYEQYF.

This chain joins TRBV11-2 and TRBJ2-2, with a weak D call TRBD1 (5 bases). The CDR3 is 15 amino acids. V lost 3 bases and J 2 bases, leaving 10 bases between the germline ends. In germline, CDR1 is SGHAT, CDR2 FQNNGV. CDR3: CASSFQGGNTGELFF. The DNA for the CDR3 is TGTGCCAGCAGCTTCCAGGGTGGTAACACCGGGGAGCTGTTTTTT.

The chain is built from TRBV7-9 and TRBJ1-1; D not resolved. The ends were cut back, 5 bases at V and 0 bases at J, with 7 bases in the middle. Germline loops: CDR1 SEHNR, CDR2 FQNEAQ (reference sequence). The CDR3 has 13 amino acids. The CDR3 DNA follows: TGTGCCAGCAGCGCAGACTTGAACACTGAAGCTTTCTTT. Translating it yields CASSADLNTEAFF.

A note on this clone: Other nucleotide sequences from this sample produce the same CDR3. This chain links TRBV6-5 with TRBJ1-4; 10 positions match TRBD1. CDR3 length: 14 amino acids. Germline V gene lookup returns CDR1 MNHEY and CDR2 SVGAGI. Trimming at V came to 2 bases and at J to 6 bases, leaving 0 bases not matched to a gene. DNA of the CDR3: TGTGCCAGCAGTTACGGACAGGGGGATGAAAAACTGTTTTTT. This translates into CASSYGQGDEKLFF.

The genes are TRBV6-5 and TRBJ1-2; TRBD1 matches at 7 bases. The V segment lost 7 bases and the J segment 6 bases; nucleotides outside the gene matches: 8. CDR3 size: 13 residues. CDR1 MNHEY and CDR2 SVGAGI come from the germline V gene. The CDR3 region has the DNA TGTGCCAGCACCCCACAGGGGTATGATGGCTACACCTTC. Translation: CASTPQGYDGYTF.

The chain recombines TRBV6-5 with TRBJ1-5; D not certain. The CDR3 is 14 residues long. Per the germline V gene, CDR1 is MNHEY and CDR2 is SVGAGI. The ends were cut back, 0 bases at V and 4 bases at J, with 7 bases in the middle. Here the CDR3 reads CASSYSWRNQPQHF. CDR3 in DNA: TGTGCCAGCAGTTACTCTTGGAGGAATCAGCCCCAGCATTTT.

The genes are TRBV27 and TRBJ2-3; TRBD2 matches 8 bases. Germline V CDR1 and CDR2: MNHEY, SMNVEV (reference sequence). The CDR3 has 16 amino acids. Germline trimming cut 5 bases from V and 4 bases from J; bases unmatched to any gene: 11. CDR3 sequence (DNA): TGTGCCAGCAGTCTTTCATGGGGACTAGTCTCAGATACGCAGTATTTT. It encodes CASSLSWGLVSDTQYF.